Listed here is a single T cell receptor delta chain. Its antigen is as yet unknown. This sample is drawn from a study of Vδ1+ human thymocytes. Overall study findings and caveats: Thymic TRG and TRD repertoires appeared highly polyclonal, with Gaussian CDR3 length distributions.

Extracted RNA was reverse transcribed into cDNA. CDR3 amplicons came from multiplex PCR with pooled V-gene forward and constant-region reverse primers. TCRdb used CATT to re-call clones from the multiplex PCR reads. The repertoire holds some 54,000 delta-chain clones, with more than 15% as singletons. The CDR3 covers 24 residues. Germline V gene lookup returns CDR1 TSWWSYY and CDR2 QGS. Trimming at V came to 0 bases and at J to 4 bases, leaving 31 bases not matched to a gene. Sequencing was performed on Vdelta1+ gamma-delta thymocytes from the thymus. Subset denoted: FACS-sorted CD3+ TCRalphabeta- TCRVdelta1+ TCRVdelta2- thymocytes. The TCR sequence derives from a boy less than two years old who had congenital heart surgery. This chain uses TRDV1 with TRDJ1; 8 nucleotides agree with TRDD2. CDR3 DNA sequence: TGTGCTCTTGGGGAACTTCTCCCCGGATACTTCCTACGGATCCGGGGGACGCTAATCGATAAACTCATCTTT. Its translation: CALGELLPGYFLRIRGTLIDKLIF.